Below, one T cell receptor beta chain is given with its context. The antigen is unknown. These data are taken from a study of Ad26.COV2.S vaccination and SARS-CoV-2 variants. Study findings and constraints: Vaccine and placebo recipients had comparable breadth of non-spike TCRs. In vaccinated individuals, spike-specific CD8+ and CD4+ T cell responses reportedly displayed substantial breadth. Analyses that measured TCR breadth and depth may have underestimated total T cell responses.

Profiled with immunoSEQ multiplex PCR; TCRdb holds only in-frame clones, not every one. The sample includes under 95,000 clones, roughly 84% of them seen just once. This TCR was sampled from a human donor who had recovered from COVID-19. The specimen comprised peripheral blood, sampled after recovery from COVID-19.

The CDR3 loop reads CAEEQGTYTIYF. For the CDR3, the DNA is TGTGCCGAAGAACAGGGGACATACACCATATATTTT. The V gene is TRBV7-9, the J gene TRBJ1-3; 7 nucleotides line up with TRBD1. The CDR3 spans 12 residues. CDR1 is SEHNR and CDR2 is FQNEAQ in the germline V gene (reference sequence). The ends lost 11 bases at V and 8 bases at J; junction bases unmatched: 9.